Sequencing of this T cell receptor beta chain was carried out in a study of memory CD4+ T cells and cytomegalovirus serostatus. Findings and caveats of the study: Of 150 to 200 reported CMV TCRbeta sequences, roughly 67 were found in memory CD4+ repertoires.

This clone was picked up a small number of times. Its antigen is as yet unknown. Single viable CD3+CD4+CD8-CD45RO+ cells were sorted as the memory CD4+ T cells. Assay: immunoSEQ multiplex PCR; the TCRdb copy retains only in-frame clones and omits some. This table holds 61,000 or so clones, around 82% found once. The CDR3 spans 14 residues. Germline CDR1 reads GTSNPN; CDR2 reads SVGIG (reference sequence). The V end was cut by 4 bases, the J end by 3 bases, with 14 bases between. The sequencing input was memory CD4+ T cells from blood. The V gene is TRBV30, the J gene TRBJ2-3; a possible D gene is TRBD2 (6 bases). This TCR was sampled from an adult in good health and CMV-seronegative. Some clones in this sample may be carry-over from other donors' samples. CDR3 sequence (DNA): TGTGCCTGGAAGGCGGGGAGGAGTACAGATACGCAGTATTTT. This encodes CAWKAGRSTDTQYF.